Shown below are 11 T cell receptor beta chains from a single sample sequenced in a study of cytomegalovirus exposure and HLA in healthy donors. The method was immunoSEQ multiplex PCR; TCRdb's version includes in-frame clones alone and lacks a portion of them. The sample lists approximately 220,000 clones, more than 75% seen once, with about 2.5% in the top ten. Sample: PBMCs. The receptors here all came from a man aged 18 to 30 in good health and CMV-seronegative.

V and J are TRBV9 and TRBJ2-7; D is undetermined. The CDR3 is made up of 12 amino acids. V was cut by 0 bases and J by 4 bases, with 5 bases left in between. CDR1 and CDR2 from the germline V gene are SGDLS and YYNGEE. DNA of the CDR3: TGTGCCAGCAGCGTAGACGGGTACGAGCAGTACTTC. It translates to CASSVDGYEQYF.

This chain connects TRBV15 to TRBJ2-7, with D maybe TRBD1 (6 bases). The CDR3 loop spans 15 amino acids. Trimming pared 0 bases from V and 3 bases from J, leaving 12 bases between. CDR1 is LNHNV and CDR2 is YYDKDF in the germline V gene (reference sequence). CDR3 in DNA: TGTGCCACCAGCAGAGAAGGTGGGGGCTTCTACGAGCAGTACTTC. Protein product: CATSREGGGFYEQYF.

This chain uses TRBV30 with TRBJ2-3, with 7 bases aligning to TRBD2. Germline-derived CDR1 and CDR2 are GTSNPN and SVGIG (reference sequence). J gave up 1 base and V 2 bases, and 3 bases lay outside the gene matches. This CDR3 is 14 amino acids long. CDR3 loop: CAWSSGTGTDTQYF. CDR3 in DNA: TGTGCCTGGAGTAGCGGGACCGGCACAGATACGCAGTATTTT.

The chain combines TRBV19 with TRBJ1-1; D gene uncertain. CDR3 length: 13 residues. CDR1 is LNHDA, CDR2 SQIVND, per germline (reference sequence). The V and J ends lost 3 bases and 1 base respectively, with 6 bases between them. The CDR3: CASSISGNTEAFF. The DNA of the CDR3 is TGTGCCAGTAGTATTTCGGGGAACACTGAAGCTTTCTTT. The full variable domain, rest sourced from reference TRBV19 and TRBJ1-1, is DGGITQSPKYLFRKEGQNVTLSCEQNLNHDAMYWYRQDPGQGLRLIYYSQIVNDFQKGDIAEGYSVSREKKESFPLTVTSAQKNPTAFYLCASSISGNTEAFFGQGTRLTVV.

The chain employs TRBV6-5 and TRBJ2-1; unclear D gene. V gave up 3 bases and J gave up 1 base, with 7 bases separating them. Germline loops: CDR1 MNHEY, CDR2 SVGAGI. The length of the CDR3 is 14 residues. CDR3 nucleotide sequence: TGTGCCAGCAGTTATACTCATTCCTACAATGAGCAGTTCTTC. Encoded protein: CASSYTHSYNEQFF.

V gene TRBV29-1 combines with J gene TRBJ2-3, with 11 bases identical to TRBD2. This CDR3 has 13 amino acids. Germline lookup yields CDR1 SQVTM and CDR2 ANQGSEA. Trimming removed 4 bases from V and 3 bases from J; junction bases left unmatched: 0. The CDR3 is CSVGTSGTDTQYF. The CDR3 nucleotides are TGCAGCGTTGGGACTAGCGGGACAGATACGCAGTATTTT.

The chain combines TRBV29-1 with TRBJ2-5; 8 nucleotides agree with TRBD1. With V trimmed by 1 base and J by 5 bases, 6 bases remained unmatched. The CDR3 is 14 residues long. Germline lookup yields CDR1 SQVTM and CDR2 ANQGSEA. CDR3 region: CSVEVRGRGETQYF. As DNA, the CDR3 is TGCAGCGTTGAAGTCAGGGGGCGTGGGGAGACCCAGTACTTC.

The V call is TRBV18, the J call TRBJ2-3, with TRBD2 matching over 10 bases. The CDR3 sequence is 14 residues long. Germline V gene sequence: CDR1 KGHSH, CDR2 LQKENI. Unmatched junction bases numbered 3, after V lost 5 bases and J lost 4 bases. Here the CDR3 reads CASSSGRAPDTQYF. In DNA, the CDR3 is TGTGCCAGCTCAAGCGGGAGGGCCCCAGATACGCAGTATTTT.

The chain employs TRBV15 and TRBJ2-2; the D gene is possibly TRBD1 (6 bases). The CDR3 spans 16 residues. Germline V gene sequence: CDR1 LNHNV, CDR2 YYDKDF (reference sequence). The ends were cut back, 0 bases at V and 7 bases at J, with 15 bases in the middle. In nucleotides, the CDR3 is TGTGCCACCAGCAGAGATCGATTGGACAGAGGCGGGGAGCTGTTTTTT. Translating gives CATSRDRLDRGGELFF.

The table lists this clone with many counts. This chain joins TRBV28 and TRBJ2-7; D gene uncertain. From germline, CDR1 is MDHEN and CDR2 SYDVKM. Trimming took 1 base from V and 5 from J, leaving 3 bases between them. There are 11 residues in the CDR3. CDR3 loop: CASSLFNEQYF. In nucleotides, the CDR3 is TGTGCCAGCAGTTTATTTAACGAGCAGTACTTC.

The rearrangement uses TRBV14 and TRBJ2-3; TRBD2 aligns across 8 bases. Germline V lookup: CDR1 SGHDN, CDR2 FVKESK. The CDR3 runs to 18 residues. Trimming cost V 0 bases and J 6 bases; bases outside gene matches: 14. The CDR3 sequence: CASSQDQVGAGGTDTQYF. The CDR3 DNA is TGTGCCAGCAGCCAAGATCAGGTCGGCGCGGGAGGTACCGATACGCAGTATTTT.